This T cell receptor beta chain was found in a study of lymphopenia after photon versus proton radiotherapy (dated by TCRdb to about 2019). About the investigation overall: In patients with gastrointestinal tumors who developed high-grade lymphopenia, the study compared the immunological effects of photon radiation therapy with those of proton radiation therapy. The roughly 21 patients in the cohort had gastrointestinal tumors, were treated with either photon or proton therapy, and subsequently developed lymphopenia. The study was designed to characterize how the impact on the immune system differs between the two radiation modalities. Findings and caveats that apply to the study as a whole: The survival association was assessed only in patients who died, and the authors presented better survival with proton therapy as a possibility rather than a demonstrated result. During treatment, patients who received photon therapy lost naive T cells and TCR diversity and gained effector/memory populations, whereas patients who received proton therapy remained relatively stable. After the lymphocyte count nadir, repertoires from photon-treated patients showed oligoclonal expansion, particularly of CD8+ Temra cells, and this expansion drove the decline in diversity. Across the cohort, an inverse correlation was found between a larger post-nadir drop in TCR diversity and overall survival time among patients who died.

Of note for this clone: What antigen it recognizes has not been identified. Base qualities are missing; no much larger clone stands one base away.

Library creation used the immunoSEQ multiplex PCR assay. T cell repertoires were profiled by deep sequencing of rearranged TCR beta loci, alongside multiparametric flow cytometry. In its TCRdb copy, this immuneACCESS table keeps in-frame sequences only and misses some clones. Where compared with another copy, unresolved V genes explain less than half of these, and the others have no known cause. The sample data list 30,000 to 45,000 clones, and about 94% of these were observed just once. In total, the top ten clones hold around 15% of the sample. The specimen was peripheral blood, collected from a patient treated with photon-based radiotherapy. This TCR came from a man aged 55 to 70 with cholangiocarcinoma.

The CDR3 region: CASSTDRGSYEQYF. The DNA sequence reads TGTGCCAGCAGTACGGACAGGGGATCCTACGAGCAGTACTTC. The V gene is TRBV27 and the J gene is TRBJ2-5; TRBD1 fits 9 bases in the junction. The end of the DNA fits TRBJ2-7 better, so the J call may be wrong. The CDR3 holds 14 amino acids from the cysteine to the phenylalanine. Only the CDR3 DNA stays, 42 bases, in frame from base 1. As encoded in the germline V gene (reference sequence), CDR1 is MNHEY while CDR2 is SMNVEV.